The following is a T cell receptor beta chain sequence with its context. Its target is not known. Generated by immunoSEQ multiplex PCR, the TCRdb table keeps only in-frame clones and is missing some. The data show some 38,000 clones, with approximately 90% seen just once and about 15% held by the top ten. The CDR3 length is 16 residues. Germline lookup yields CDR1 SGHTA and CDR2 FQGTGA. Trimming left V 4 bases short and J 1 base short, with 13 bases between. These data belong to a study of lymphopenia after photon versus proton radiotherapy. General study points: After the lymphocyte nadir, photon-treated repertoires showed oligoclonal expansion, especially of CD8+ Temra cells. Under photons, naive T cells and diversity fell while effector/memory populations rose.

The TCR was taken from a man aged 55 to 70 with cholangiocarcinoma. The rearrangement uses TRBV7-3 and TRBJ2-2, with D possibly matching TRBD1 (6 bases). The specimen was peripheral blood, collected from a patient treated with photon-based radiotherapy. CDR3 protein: CASSSQGSLNTGELFF. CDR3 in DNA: TGTGCCAGCAGCTCACAGGGATCCCTGAACACCGGGGAGCTGTTTTTT.